The entry that follows covers one T cell receptor beta chain sequence. This clone was seen only once. Its antigen is unknown. No much larger clonotype is one base removed from it; base qualities were not supplied. In the prospective study, participants were about 18 to 100 years old, resided in 24 geographic areas of the United States, and were enrolled through a virtual design. In the prospective study, cohorts were assigned on the basis of participant-reported clinical history obtained from a screening survey and a study questionnaire. Each participant in the prospective study had whole blood, serum and a nasopharyngeal or oropharyngeal swab collected by mobile phlebotomists. Participants in the prospective study had the option to provide additional blood draws and questionnaires over an approximately 2-month period. Before DNA extraction, prospective study blood samples were shipped either frozen or at room temperature.

TCRbeta CDR3 regions were amplified from genomic DNA by means of the immunoSEQ Assay, a bias-controlled multiplex PCR. Per the source publication's procedure: The number of nucleated cells in each sample was estimated by amplification of reference gene primers within the assay. Sequence reads were collapsed and filtered to measure the absolute abundance of every unique TCRbeta CDR3 rearrangement. For each sample, productive Simpson clonality was calculated as the square root of Simpson's diversity index over productive rearrangements. The immuneACCESS repertoire file appears here via TCRdb, limited to in-frame rearrangements. These files lack a portion of the clones; in checked studies, under half of the deficit traces to unresolved V genes, and the cause of the others is not known. Clone size and the V and J calls come from that table; the DNA yielded D and trimming. The sample table shows under 300,000 clones, and 87% are seen once. The ten largest clones take up 6% to 7% of the sample.

The data were obtained in a study of blood T cell repertoires in COVID-19 (TCRdb year 2020). Regarding the study in general: The collaborator samples originated in the United States, Italy and Spain and spanned the acute and convalescent phases of COVID-19. The samples were drawn from the first 160 participants of the ongoing ImmuneRACE study and from 950 to 1,500 subjects provided by 6 global collaborators. A de-identified subject ID, COVID-19 status, age in years and sex were almost always included in the sample metadata. The dataset comprised deeply sampled blood TCRbeta repertoires from subjects exposed to, actively infected with, or recovered from COVID-19. The material from the prospective study consisted of cDNA or gDNA derived from T cells, B-cell-depleted T cells, or PBMCs. The repertoires were released in a freely available public database meant as a resource for research on the immune response to SARS-CoV-2. Where HLA class I and class II types were available, the types were taken from metadata supplied by the sample provider, not from assay-based typing.

Results the study describes overall, beyond this receptor: Clinical and demographic metadata were provided uncurated, with the amount varying by source and participant.

The TCR was taken from a woman in her twenties or thirties with acute COVID-19. Material for sequencing was PBMCs or T cells enriched from blood (not recorded which).

The DNA sequence reads TGTGCCACCCGGAACAGGACTGGAAACACCATATATTTT. It encodes CATRNRTGNTIYF. Here the chain combines TRBV2 and TRBJ1-3, and possibly TRBD1, on 5 matching bases. V is clipped by 10 bases and J by 2 bases, and the sequence between their germline boundaries is 12 bases long. The germline V gene provides CDR1 SNHLY and CDR2 FYNNEI. The CDR3 sequence holds 13 residues, the cysteine and phenylalanine included. The only DNA kept is the CDR3, 39 bases in frame from the first base.